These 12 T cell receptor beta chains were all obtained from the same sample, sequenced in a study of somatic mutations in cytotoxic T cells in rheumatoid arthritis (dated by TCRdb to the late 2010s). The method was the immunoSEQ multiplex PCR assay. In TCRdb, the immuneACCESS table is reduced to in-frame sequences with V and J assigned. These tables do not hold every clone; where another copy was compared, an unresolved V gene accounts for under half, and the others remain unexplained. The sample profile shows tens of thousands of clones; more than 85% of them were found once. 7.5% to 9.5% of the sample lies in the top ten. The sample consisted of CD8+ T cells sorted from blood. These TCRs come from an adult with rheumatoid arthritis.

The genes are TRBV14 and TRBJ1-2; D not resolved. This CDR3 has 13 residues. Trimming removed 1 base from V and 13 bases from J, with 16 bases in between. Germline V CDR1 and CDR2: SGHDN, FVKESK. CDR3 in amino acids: CASSQGTPQSSTF. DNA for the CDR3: TGTGCCAGCAGCCAAGGGACCCCCCAGTCGAGCACCTTC. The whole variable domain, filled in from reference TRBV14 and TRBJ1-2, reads EAGVTQFPSHSVIEKGQTVTLRCDPISGHDNLYWYRRVMGKEIKFLLHFVKESKQDESGMPNNRFLAERTGGTYSTLKVQPAELEDSGVYFCASSQGTPQSSTFGSGTRLTVV.

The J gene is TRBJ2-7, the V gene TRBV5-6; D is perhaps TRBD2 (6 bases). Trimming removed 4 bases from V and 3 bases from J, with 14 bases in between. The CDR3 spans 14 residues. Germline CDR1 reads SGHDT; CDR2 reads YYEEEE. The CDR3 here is CASSPGLGDYEQYF. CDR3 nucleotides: TGTGCCAGCAGCCCGGGACTTGGAGACTACGAGCAGTACTTC.

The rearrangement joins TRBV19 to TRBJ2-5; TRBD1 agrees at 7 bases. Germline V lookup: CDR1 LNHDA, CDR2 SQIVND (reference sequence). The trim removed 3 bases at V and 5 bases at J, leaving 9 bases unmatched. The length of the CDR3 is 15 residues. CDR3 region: CASSMGTGVGETQYF. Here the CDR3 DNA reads TGTGCCAGTAGTATGGGTACAGGGGTCGGGGAGACCCAGTACTTC.

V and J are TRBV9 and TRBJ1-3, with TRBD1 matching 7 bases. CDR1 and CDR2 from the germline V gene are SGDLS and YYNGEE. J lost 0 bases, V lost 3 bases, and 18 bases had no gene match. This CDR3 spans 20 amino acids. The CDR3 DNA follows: TGTGCCAGCAGCGATTCCCCGGGACAGTTCACTCTTAACTCTGGAAACACCATATATTTT. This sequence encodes CASSDSPGQFTLNSGNTIYF.

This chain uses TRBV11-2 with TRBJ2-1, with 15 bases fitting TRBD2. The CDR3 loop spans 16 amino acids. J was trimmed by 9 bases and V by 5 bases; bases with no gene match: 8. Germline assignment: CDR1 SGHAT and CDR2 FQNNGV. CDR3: CASSGLAGGPGGEQFF. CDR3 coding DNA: TGTGCCAGCAGCGGACTAGCGGGAGGGCCGGGAGGTGAGCAGTTCTTC.

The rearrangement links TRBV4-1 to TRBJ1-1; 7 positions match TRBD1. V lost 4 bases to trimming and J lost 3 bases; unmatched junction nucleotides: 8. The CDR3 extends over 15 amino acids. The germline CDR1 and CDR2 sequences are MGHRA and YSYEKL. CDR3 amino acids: CASSLQPDRDTEAFF. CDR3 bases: TGCGCCAGCAGCCTCCAACCCGACAGGGACACTGAAGCTTTCTTT.

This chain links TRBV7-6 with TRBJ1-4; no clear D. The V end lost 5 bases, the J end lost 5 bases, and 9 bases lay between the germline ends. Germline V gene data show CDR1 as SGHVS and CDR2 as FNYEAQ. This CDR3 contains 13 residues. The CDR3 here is CASSPSPNEKLFF. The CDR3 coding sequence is TGTGCCAGCAGCCCGTCCCCCAATGAAAAACTGTTTTTT.

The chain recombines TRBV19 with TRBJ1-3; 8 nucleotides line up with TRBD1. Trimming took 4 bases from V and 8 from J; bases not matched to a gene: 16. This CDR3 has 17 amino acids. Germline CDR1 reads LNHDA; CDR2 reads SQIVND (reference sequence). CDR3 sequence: CASSTPFPRTGSDTIYF. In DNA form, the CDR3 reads TGTGCCAGTAGTACCCCCTTTCCGCGGACAGGGTCGGACACCATATATTTT.

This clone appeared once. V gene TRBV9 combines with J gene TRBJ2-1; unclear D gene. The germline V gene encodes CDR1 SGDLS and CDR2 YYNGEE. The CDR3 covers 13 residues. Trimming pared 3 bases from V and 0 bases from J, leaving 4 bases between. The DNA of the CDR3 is TGTGCCAGCAGCGACAGCTCCTACAATGAGCAGTTCTTC. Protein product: CASSDSSYNEQFF. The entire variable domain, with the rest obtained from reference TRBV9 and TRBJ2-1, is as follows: DSGVTQTPKHLITATGQRVTLRCSPRSGDLSVYWYQQSLDQGLQFLIQYYNGEERAKGNILERFSAQQFPDLHSELNLSSLELGDSALYFCASSDSSYNEQFFGPGTRLTVL.

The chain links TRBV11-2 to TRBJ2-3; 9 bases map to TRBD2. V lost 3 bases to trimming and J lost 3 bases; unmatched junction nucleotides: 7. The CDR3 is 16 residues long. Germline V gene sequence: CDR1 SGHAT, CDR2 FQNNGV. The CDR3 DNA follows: TGTGCCAGCAGCTTCTTAGGGCGGGGGGGGACAGATACGCAGTATTTT. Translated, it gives CASSFLGRGGTDTQYF.

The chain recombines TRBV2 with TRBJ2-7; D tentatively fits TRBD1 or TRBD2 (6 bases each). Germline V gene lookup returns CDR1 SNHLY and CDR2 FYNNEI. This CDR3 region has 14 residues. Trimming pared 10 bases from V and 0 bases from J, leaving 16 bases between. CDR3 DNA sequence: TGTGCCATTCAGAGGGGGGCTGCCTCCTACGAGCAGTACTTC. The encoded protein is CAIQRGAASYEQYF. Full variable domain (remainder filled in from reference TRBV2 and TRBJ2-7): EPEVTQTPSHQVTQMGQEVILRCVPISNHLYFYWYRQILGQKVEFLVSFYNNEISEKSEIFDDQFSVERPDGSNFTLKIRSTKLEDSAMYFCAIQRGAASYEQYFGPGTRLTVT.

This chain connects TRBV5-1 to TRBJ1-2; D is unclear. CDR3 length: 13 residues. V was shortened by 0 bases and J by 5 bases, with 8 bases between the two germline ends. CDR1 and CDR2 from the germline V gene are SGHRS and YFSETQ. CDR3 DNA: TGCGCCAGCAGCTTGGGCGACGATTATGGCTACACCTTC. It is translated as CASSLGDDYGYTF.